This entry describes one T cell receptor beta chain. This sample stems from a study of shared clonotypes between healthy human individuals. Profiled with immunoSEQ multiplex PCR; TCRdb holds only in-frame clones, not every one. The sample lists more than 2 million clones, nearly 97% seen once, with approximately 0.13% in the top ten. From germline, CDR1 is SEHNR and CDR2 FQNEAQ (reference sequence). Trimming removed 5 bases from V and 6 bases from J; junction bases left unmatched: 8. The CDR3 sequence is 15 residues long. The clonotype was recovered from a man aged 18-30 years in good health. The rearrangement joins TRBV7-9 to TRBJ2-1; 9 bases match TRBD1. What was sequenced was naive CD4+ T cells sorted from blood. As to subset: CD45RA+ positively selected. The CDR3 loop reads CASSAGQGLGNEQFF. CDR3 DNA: TGTGCCAGCAGCGCAGGACAGGGGCTGGGCAATGAGCAGTTCTTC.